The 8 T cell receptor beta chains below were found in one sample sequenced in a study of beta chain features in type 1 diabetes. General study points: Across all four CD4+ subsets, people with type 1 diabetes showed modestly shorter TCRB CDR3s.

These receptors have no known antigen. Since all of the isolated RNA was reverse transcribed, expressed TCRB transcripts were what got sequenced. Measured with immunoSEQ multiplex PCR; TCRdb has only the in-frame clones, and not every one. The table records 500,000 to 850,000 clones, around 15% of them present only once. The sequenced sample was naive CD4+ T cells from blood. The origin of the receptors is a man between 18 and 29 years old with type 1 diabetes.

The chain has TRBV19 and TRBJ2-1; 9 nucleotides match TRBD1. V trimming: 9 bases; J trimming: 8 bases; junction bases outside the gene matches: 14. The CDR3 has 15 amino acids. Per the germline V gene, CDR1 is LNHDA and CDR2 is SQIVND (reference sequence). The CDR3 spells CASTRHGQGIDEQFF. CDR3 nucleotide sequence: TGTGCCAGCACACGTCATGGACAGGGGATCGATGAGCAGTTCTTC.

The chain links TRBV30 to TRBJ1-5; possibly TRBD1 for D (5 bases). The CDR3 contains 14 residues. The germline V and J ends were trimmed by 2 bases and 8 bases, with 16 bases remaining between them. Looked up from germline, CDR1 is GTSNPN and CDR2 is SVGIG (reference sequence). This chain's CDR3 is CAWSPTGGWKPQHF. In DNA, the CDR3 is TGTGCCTGGAGTCCTACCGGGGGTTGGAAGCCCCAGCATTTT.

A few counts support this clone. V and J are TRBV6-5 and TRBJ1-1; no firm D call. The CDR3 spans 13 residues. Deletions cut 2 bases from V and 3 bases from J, with 7 bases between. Germline CDR1 is MNHEY and CDR2 is SVGAGI. CDR3 in DNA: TGTGCCAGCAGTTACAAGGGCTACACTGAAGCTTTCTTT. Translated: CASSYKGYTEAFF.

The chain is built from TRBV21-1 and TRBJ1-5. TRBV21-1 is assigned pseudogene status. The CDR3 contains 15 residues. Here the CDR3 DNA reads TGTGCCAGCAGCAAAGTATTCGGCAAGAATCAGCCCCAGCATTTT. Its protein is CASSKVFGKNQPQHF.

The V call is TRBV2, the J call TRBJ1-1, with D possibly TRBD1 on 5 matching bases. Per germline, CDR1 SNHLY and CDR2 FYNNEI. Trimming removed 6 bases from V and 5 bases from J, with 22 bases in between. The CDR3 sequence is 16 residues long. The DNA for the CDR3 is TGTGCCAGCAGGTTCTCAAGGCAGGGCGGGGAGACTGAAGCTTTCTTT. This sequence encodes CASRFSRQGGETEAFF.

There are a few counts of this clone. This chain joins TRBV30 and TRBJ2-2; no firm D call. CDR3 length: 13 residues. The germline CDR1 and CDR2 sequences are GTSNPN and SVGIG (reference sequence). V was shortened by 0 bases and J by 3 bases, with 5 bases between the two germline ends. The CDR3 reads CAWSVAYTGELFF. The DNA for the CDR3 is TGTGCCTGGAGTGTAGCGTACACCGGGGAGCTGTTTTTT. The entire variable domain, with the rest obtained from reference TRBV30 and TRBJ2-2, is as follows: SQTIHQWPATLVQPVGSPLSLECTVEGTSNPNLYWYRQAAGRGLQLLFYSVGIGQISSEVPQNLSASRPQDRQFILSSKKLLLSDSGFYLCAWSVAYTGELFFGEGSRLTVL.

This clone was detected only a few times. The chain combines TRBV28 with TRBJ1-1; tentatively, D is TRBD1 (6 bases). This CDR3 comprises 12 residues. V dropped 5 bases and J dropped 7 bases, with 11 bases sitting between them. CDR1 MDHEN and CDR2 SYDVKM come from the germline V gene. The DNA of the CDR3 is TGTGCCAGCAGTCAATACAGGGATGAAGCTTTCTTT. It yields the protein CASSQYRDEAFF.

The chain joins TRBV5-1 to TRBJ2-1; 8 bases match TRBD2. CDR1 and CDR2 (germline): SGHRS, YFSETQ. This CDR3 comprises 14 residues. V lost 4 bases, J lost 10 bases, and 10 bases stayed unmatched. Written as DNA, the CDR3 is TGCGCCAGCAGCCCATCTTATAGCGGGACGGAGCAGTTCTTC. This encodes CASSPSYSGTEQFF. Looking up the rest from reference TRBV5-1 and TRBJ2-1 gives the full variable domain: KAGVTQTPRYLIKTRGQQVTLSCSPISGHRSVSWYQQTPGQGLQFLFEYFSETQRNKGNFPGRFSGRQFSNSRSEMNVSTLELGDSALYLCASSPSYSGTEQFFGPGTRLTVL.